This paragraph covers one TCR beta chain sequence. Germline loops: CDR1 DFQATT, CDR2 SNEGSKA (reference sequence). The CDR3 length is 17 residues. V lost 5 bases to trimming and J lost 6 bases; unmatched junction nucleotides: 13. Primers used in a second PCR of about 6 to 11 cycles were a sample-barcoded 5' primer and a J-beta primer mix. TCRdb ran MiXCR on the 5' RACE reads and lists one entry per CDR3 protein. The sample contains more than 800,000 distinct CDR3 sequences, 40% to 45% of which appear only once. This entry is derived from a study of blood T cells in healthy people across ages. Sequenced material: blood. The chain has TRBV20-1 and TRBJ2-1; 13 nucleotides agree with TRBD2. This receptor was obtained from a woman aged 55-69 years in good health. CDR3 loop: CSAYGGTSGKISNEQFF. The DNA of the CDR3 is TGCAGTGCTTATGGGGGGACTAGCGGGAAAATCTCCAATGAGCAGTTCTTC.